These 17 T cell receptor beta chains share one sample of origin, sequenced in a study of T cell responses to AZD1222 COVID-19 vaccine. The table came from immunoSEQ multiplex PCR; TCRdb's copy has only in-frame clones and leaves some out. Altogether about 110,000 clones are present, approximately 88% being singletons, with the ten largest covering under 7%. The sample was peripheral blood, taken on day 0 of AZD1222 vaccination. The source of these receptors is an adult in good health.

This clone was picked up a small number of times. The rearrangement uses TRBV19 and TRBJ1-1; D perhaps matches TRBD1 (5 bases). This CDR3 region has 15 residues. Germline CDR1 and CDR2: LNHDA and SQIVND (reference sequence). V lost 7 bases, J lost 0 bases, and 15 bases lay in between. The CDR3 loop is CASIMQGGMNTEAFF. For the CDR3, the DNA is TGTGCCAGTATCATGCAGGGAGGCATGAACACTGAAGCTTTCTTT.

The chain couples TRBV7-9 to TRBJ1-4, with TRBD1 as a possible D gene (5 bases). Germline-derived CDR1 and CDR2 are SEHNR and FQNEAQ (reference sequence). Deletions cut 7 bases from V and 5 bases from J, with 14 bases between. There are 14 residues in the CDR3. Here the CDR3 DNA reads TGTGCCAGCAATTCCGGGACGTACAATGAAAAACTGTTTTTT. Translated, it gives CASNSGTYNEKLFF.

The chain combines TRBV7-2 with TRBJ1-4, with D unresolved. CDR1 is SGHTA, CDR2 FQGNSA, per germline. The CDR3 consists of 13 residues. Trimming took 5 bases from V and 7 from J, leaving 11 bases between them. In DNA form, the CDR3 reads TGTGCCAGCAGCGGCCGAAGTGGTGAAAAACTGTTTTTT. It translates to CASSGRSGEKLFF.

The chain links TRBV2 to TRBJ1-6; D is perhaps TRBD1 (5 bases). Per the germline V gene, CDR1 is SNHLY and CDR2 is FYNNEI. The CDR3 sequence is 14 residues long. Between the trimmed V and J ends, which lost 2 bases and 8 bases, there was a span of 10 bases. CDR3 DNA: TGTGCCAGCAGTGAACAGGGTTTCGATTCACCCCTCCACTTT. Its translation is CASSEQGFDSPLHF.

The rearrangement links TRBV7-8 to TRBJ2-4, with 7 bases that match TRBD1. This CDR3 has 15 amino acids. Germline CDR1 and CDR2: SGHVS and FQNEAQ. J lost 3 bases, V lost 5 bases, and 7 bases had no gene match. CDR3 amino acids: CASSPQGFVKNIQYF. The CDR3 DNA follows: TGTGCCAGCAGCCCACAGGGGTTTGTCAAAAACATTCAGTACTTC.

The J gene is TRBJ2-7, the V gene TRBV30; perhaps TRBD2 as D (6 bases). Germline CDR1 GTSNPN, CDR2 SVGIG (reference sequence). There are 13 residues in the CDR3. V was pared by 4 bases and J by 0 bases, with 10 bases between. The CDR3 sequence is CAWKGGLSYEQYF. The DNA of the CDR3 is TGTGCCTGGAAAGGAGGGCTCTCCTACGAGCAGTACTTC.

The chain carries TRBV6-5 and TRBJ2-7; D unresolved. Trimming shortened V by 7 bases and J by 1 base, and 11 bases separated the two germline ends. Germline CDR1 is MNHEY and CDR2 is SVGAGI. The CDR3 runs 13 residues. The CDR3 sequence is CASTAGRSYEQYF. As DNA, the CDR3 is TGTGCCAGCACGGCTGGACGTTCCTACGAGCAGTACTTC.

This chain joins TRBV7-2 and TRBJ1-6; perhaps TRBD1 as D (6 bases). V lost 1 base to trimming and J lost 7 bases, with 11 bases between them. Germline CDR1 reads SGHTA; CDR2 reads FQGNSA. The CDR3 length is 15 residues. The CDR3 DNA sequence: TGTGCCAGCAGCTTAGGGATGGGGGCGAATTCACCCCTCCACTTT. Amino acids: CASSLGMGANSPLHF. The variable domain in full, completed from reference TRBV7-2 and TRBJ1-6, reads GAGVSQSPSNKVTEKGKDVELRCDPISGHTALYWYRQSLGQGLEFLIYFQGNSAPDKSGLPSDRFSAERTGGSVSTLTIQRTQQEDSAVYLCASSLGMGANSPLHFGNGTRLTVT.

The V gene is TRBV24-1, the J gene TRBJ2-6; D is ambiguous. The V gene's germline CDR1 is KGHDR and CDR2 SFDVKD. The CDR3 totals 15 residues. V was clipped by 4 bases and J by 4 bases, with 10 bases between them. Here the CDR3 DNA reads TGTGCCACCAGTGAATCCCAGGCAGGGGCCAACGTCCTGACTTTC. Translating gives CATSESQAGANVLTF.

V and J are TRBV9 and TRBJ2-7, with 9 bases identical to TRBD1. The V gene's germline CDR1 is SGDLS and CDR2 YYNGEE. Trimming removed 0 bases from V and 5 bases from J; junction bases left unmatched: 6. The CDR3 consists of 15 residues. The CDR3 loop is CASSVGGQGWNEQYF. In DNA form, the CDR3 reads TGTGCCAGCAGCGTAGGAGGACAGGGGTGGAACGAGCAGTACTTC.

V and J are TRBV19 and TRBJ2-7; TRBD1 is a possible D gene (5 bases). Germline V gives CDR1 LNHDA, CDR2 SQIVND (reference sequence). Trimming stripped 6 bases from V and 0 bases from J, with 12 bases between. The CDR3 has 14 amino acids. The DNA of the CDR3 is TGTGCCAGTAGGGACACCAGAGACTCCTACGAGCAGTACTTC. Its translation is CASRDTRDSYEQYF. The full variable domain, with the rest looked up from reference TRBV19 and TRBJ2-7, is DGGITQSPKYLFRKEGQNVTLSCEQNLNHDAMYWYRQDPGQGLRLIYYSQIVNDFQKGDIAEGYSVSREKKESFPLTVTSAQKNPTAFYLCASRDTRDSYEQYFGPGTRLTVT.

The chain has TRBV11-2 and TRBJ1-4; TRBD1 matches 11 bases. In germline, CDR1 is SGHAT, CDR2 FQNNGV. The junction had 8 bases not matched to a gene; V was cut back by 3 bases and J by 8 bases. The CDR3 loop spans 16 amino acids. DNA of the CDR3: TGTGCCAGCAGCTTTGGACAGGGGGCGGTGAAAGAAAAACTGTTTTTT. This gives the protein CASSFGQGAVKEKLFF.

The chain is built from TRBV28 and TRBJ1-2; tentatively, D is TRBD1 (6 bases). Germline CDR1 MDHEN, CDR2 SYDVKM. V was shortened by 7 bases and J by 5 bases, with 23 bases between the two germline ends. The CDR3 is made up of 16 amino acids. CDR3 DNA: TGTGCCAGCACCCCTCCCGGGGCCAGGGGACGGTATGGCTACACCTTC. This gives the protein CASTPPGARGRYGYTF.

The chain has TRBV7-2 and TRBJ1-2, with 10 positions matching TRBD1. The CDR3 has 15 amino acids. In germline, CDR1 is SGHTA, CDR2 FQGNSA. Trimming at V came to 5 bases and at J to 4 bases, leaving 7 bases not matched to a gene. CDR3: CASSLMTGGLYGYTF. CDR3 nucleotide sequence: TGTGCCAGCAGCCTAATGACAGGGGGCCTCTATGGCTACACCTTC.

The chain has TRBV11-2 and TRBJ1-1, with D uncertain. From germline, CDR1 is SGHAT and CDR2 FQNNGV. V lost 0 bases, J lost 5 bases, and 7 bases lay in between. The CDR3 sequence is 13 residues long. CDR3 DNA: TGTGCCAGCAGCTTAGAGAGAGGGACTGAAGCTTTCTTT. Its translation: CASSLERGTEAFF.

The chain carries TRBV5-6 and TRBJ2-1; maybe TRBD1 (6 bases). The V gene lost 3 bases and the J gene lost 14 bases, with 15 bases spanning the gap. The CDR3 totals 12 residues. CDR1 is SGHDT and CDR2 is YYEEEE in the germline V gene. DNA of the CDR3: TGTGCCAGCAGCTCGGATTACAGGGAGAAGTTCTTC. Translated: CASSSDYREKFF.

This chain links TRBV27 with TRBJ1-6, with unresolved D. Germline values: CDR1 MNHEY, CDR2 SMNVEV (reference sequence). The CDR3 runs 16 residues. Trimming took off 1 base at V and 9 bases at J, with 16 bases between the two ends. The CDR3 sequence is CASSLWGTKDGSPLHF. CDR3 DNA: TGTGCCAGCAGTTTATGGGGTACCAAGGACGGTTCACCCCTCCACTTT.